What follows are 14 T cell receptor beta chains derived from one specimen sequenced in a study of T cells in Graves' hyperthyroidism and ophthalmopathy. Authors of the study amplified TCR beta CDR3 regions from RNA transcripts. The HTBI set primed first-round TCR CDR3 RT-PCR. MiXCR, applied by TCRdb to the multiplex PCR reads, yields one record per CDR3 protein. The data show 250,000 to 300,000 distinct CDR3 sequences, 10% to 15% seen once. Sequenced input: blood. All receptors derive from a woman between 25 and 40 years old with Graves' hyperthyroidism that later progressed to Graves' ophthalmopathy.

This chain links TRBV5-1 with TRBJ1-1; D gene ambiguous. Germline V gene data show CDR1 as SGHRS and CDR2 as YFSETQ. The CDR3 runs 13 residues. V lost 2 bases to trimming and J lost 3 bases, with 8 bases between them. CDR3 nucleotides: TGCGCCAGCAGCTTAAGCTGGGACACTGAAGCTTTCTTT. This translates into CASSLSWDTEAFF.

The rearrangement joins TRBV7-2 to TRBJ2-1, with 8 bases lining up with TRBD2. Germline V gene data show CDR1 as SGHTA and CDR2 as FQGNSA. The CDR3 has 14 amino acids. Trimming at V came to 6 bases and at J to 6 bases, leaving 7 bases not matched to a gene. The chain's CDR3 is CASSSRRGANEQFF. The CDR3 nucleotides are TGTGCCAGCAGTAGTAGGCGGGGGGCCAATGAGCAGTTCTTC.

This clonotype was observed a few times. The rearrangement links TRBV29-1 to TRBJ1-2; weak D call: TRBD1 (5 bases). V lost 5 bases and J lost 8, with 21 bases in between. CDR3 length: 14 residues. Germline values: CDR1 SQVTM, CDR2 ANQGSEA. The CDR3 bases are TGCAGCGTTTTTTACCGGGACTCCGGTGAGGGCTACACCTTC. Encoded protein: CSVFYRDSGEGYTF.

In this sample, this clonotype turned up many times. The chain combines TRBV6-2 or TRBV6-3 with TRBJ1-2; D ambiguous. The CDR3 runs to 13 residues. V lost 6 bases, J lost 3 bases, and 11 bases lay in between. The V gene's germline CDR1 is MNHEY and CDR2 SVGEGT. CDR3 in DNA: TGTGCCAGCAGACTAAGGACGTACTATGGCTACACCTTC. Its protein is CASRLRTYYGYTF.

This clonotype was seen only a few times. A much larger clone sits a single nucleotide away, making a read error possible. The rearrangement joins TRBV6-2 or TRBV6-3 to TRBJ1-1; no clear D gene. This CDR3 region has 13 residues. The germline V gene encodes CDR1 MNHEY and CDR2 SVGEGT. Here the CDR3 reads CVSSYFLNTEAFF. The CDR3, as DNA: TGTGTCAGCAGTTACTTTTTGAACACTGAAGCTTTCTTT.

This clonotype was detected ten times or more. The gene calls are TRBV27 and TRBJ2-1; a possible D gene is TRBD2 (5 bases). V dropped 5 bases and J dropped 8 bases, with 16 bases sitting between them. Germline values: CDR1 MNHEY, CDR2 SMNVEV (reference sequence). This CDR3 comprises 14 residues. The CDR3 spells CASSPAAERDEQFF. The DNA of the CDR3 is TGTGCCAGCAGTCCCGCGGCGGAGAGGGATGAGCAGTTCTTC.

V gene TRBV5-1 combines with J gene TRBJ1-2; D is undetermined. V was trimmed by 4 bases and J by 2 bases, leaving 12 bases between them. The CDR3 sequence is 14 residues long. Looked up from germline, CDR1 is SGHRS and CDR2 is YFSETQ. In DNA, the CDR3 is TGCGCCAGCAGCCCAGGATCCAGAAACTATGGCTACACCTTC. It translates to CASSPGSRNYGYTF. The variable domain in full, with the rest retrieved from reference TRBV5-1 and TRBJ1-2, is KAGVTQTPRYLIKTRGQQVTLSCSPISGHRSVSWYQQTPGQGLQFLFEYFSETQRNKGNFPGRFSGRQFSNSRSEMNVSTLELGDSALYLCASSPGSRNYGYTFGSGTRLTVV.

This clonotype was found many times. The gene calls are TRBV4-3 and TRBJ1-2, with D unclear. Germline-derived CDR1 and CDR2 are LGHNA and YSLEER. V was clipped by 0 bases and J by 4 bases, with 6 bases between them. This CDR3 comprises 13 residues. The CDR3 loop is CASSQDLGYGYTF. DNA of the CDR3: TGCGCCAGCAGCCAAGATCTTGGCTATGGCTACACCTTC.

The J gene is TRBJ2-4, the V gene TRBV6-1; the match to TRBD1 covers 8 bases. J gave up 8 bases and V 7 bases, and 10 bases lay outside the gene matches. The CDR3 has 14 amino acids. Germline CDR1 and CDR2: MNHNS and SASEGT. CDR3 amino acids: CASTPGDRLDIQYF. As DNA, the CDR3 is TGTGCCAGCACCCCTGGGGACAGGTTGGACATTCAGTACTTC.

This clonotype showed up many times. CDR3 sequence (DNA): TGTGCCAGCAGCTTTGTGGGGGACACAGATACGCAGTATTTT. Translating it yields CASSFVGDTDTQYF. The rearrangement uses TRBV7-9 and TRBJ2-3, with D possibly being TRBD1 or TRBD2 (5 bases each). V gave up 3 bases and J gave up 2 bases, with 9 bases separating them. Germline V gives CDR1 SEHNR, CDR2 FQNEAQ (reference sequence). The CDR3 totals 14 residues.

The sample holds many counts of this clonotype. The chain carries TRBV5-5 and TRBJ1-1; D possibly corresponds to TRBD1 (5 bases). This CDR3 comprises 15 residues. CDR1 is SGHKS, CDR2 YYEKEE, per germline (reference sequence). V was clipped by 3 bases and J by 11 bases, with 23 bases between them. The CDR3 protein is CASSSRQTTWSWAFF. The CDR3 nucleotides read TGTGCCAGCAGCTCCCGACAGACTACTTGGAGTTGGGCTTTCTTT.

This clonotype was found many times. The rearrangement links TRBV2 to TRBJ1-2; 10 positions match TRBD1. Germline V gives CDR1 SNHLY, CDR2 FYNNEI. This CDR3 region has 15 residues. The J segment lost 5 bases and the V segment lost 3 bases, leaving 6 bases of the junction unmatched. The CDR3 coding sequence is TGTGCCAGCAGTGACCAAGAGGGACAGGGGTATGGCTACACCTTC. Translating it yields CASSDQEGQGYGYTF.

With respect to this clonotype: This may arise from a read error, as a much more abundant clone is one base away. In DNA, the CDR3 is TGCAGTGCTAGAGTTGTGACAGGGAACACCGGGGAGATGTTTTTT. Translating it yields CSARVVTGNTGEMFF. The rearrangement uses TRBV20-1 and TRBJ2-2; 7 nucleotides line up with TRBD1. This CDR3 region has 15 residues. The germline V gene has CDR1 DFQATT and CDR2 SNEGSKA (reference sequence).

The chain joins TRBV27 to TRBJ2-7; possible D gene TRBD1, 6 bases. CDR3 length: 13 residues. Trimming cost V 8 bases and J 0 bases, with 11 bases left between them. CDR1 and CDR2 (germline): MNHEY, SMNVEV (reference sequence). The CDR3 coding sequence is TGTGCCAGCTGGTTACAGGGCTCCTACGAGCAGTACTTC. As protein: CASWLQGSYEQYF.